This T cell receptor beta chain is from a study of blood T cell repertoires in COVID-19. Assay used: immunoSEQ multiplex PCR; TCRdb lists only in-frame clones, some missing. The data hold fewer than 90,000 clones, with 75% to 85% observed a single time. The CDR3 loop spans 14 amino acids. Germline values: CDR1 SGHKS, CDR2 YYEKEE (reference sequence). V was pared by 2 bases and J by 3 bases, with 1 base of the junction left unmatched. V is TRBV5-5 and J is TRBJ1-3, with 8 bases that match TRBD1. Sequences were obtained from peripheral blood. The sequence came from a woman of 80 years or more with acute or convalescent COVID-19. The CDR3 spells CASSFTGGGNTIYF. The CDR3 nucleotides are TGTGCCAGCAGCTTTACAGGGGGTGGAAACACCATATATTTT.